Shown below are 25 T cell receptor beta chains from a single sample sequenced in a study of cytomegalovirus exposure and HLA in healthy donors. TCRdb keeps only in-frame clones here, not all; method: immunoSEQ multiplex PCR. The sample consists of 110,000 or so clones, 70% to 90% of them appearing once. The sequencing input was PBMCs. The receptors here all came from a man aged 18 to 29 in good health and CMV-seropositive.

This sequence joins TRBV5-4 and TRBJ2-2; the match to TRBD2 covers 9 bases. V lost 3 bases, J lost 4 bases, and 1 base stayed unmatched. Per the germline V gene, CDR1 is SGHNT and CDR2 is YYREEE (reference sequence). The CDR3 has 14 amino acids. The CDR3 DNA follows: TGTGCCAGCAGCTGGCGGGGGGGCACCGGGGAGCTGTTTTTT. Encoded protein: CASSWRGGTGELFF.

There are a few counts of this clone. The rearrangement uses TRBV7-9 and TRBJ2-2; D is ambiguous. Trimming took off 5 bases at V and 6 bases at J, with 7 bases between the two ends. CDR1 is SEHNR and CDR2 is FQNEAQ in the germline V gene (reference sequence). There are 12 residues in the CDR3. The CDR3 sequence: CASSPRSGELFF. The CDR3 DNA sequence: TGTGCCAGCAGCCCGAGGTCCGGGGAGCTGTTTTTT.

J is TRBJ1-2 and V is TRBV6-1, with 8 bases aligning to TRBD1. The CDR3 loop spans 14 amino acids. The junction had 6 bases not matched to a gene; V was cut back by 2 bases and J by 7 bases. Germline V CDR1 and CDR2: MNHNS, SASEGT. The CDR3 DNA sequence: TGTGCCAGCAGTGAACGCCAGGGGGCGCTTGGCTACACCTTC. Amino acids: CASSERQGALGYTF.

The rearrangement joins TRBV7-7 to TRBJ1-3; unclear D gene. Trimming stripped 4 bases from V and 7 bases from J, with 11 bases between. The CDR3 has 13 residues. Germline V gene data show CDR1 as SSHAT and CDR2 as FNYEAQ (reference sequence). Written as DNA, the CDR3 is TGTGCCAGCAGCTCAACCCCGGGGAACACCATATATTTT. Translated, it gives CASSSTPGNTIYF.

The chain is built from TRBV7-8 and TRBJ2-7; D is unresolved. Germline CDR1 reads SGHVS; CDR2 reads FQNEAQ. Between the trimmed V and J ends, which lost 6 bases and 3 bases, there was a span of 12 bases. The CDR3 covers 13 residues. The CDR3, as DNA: TGTGCCAGCAGTCCCCGACTGAACTACGAGCAGTACTTC. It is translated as CASSPRLNYEQYF.

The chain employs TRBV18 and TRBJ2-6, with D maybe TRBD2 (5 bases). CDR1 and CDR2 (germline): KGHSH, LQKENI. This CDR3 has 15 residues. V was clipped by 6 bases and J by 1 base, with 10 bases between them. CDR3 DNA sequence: TGTGCCAGCTCGCGCCCGGGATCTGGGGCCAACGTCCTGACTTTC. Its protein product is CASSRPGSGANVLTF. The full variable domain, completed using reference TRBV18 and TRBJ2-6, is NAGVMQNPRHLVRRRGQEARLRCSPMKGHSHVYWYRQLPEEGLKFMVYLQKENIIDESGMPKERFSAEFPKEGPSILRIQQVVRGDSAAYFCASSRPGSGANVLTFGAGSRLTVL.

CDR3 bases: TGTGCCAGCTCACCGTCGGGTTTTCCGGATCAGCCCCAGCATTTT. Protein product: CASSPSGFPDQPQHF. This sequence joins TRBV18 and TRBJ1-5; no clear D. CDR3 length: 15 residues. Trimming shortened V by 3 bases and J by 5 bases, and 14 bases separated the two germline ends. Germline V CDR1 and CDR2: KGHSH, LQKENI. Supplemented by reference TRBV18 and TRBJ1-5, the full variable domain reads NAGVMQNPRHLVRRRGQEARLRCSPMKGHSHVYWYRQLPEEGLKFMVYLQKENIIDESGMPKERFSAEFPKEGPSILRIQQVVRGDSAAYFCASSPSGFPDQPQHFGDGTRLSIL.

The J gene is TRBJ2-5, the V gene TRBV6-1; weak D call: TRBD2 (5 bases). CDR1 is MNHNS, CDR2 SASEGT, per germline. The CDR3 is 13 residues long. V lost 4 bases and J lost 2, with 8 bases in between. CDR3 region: CASSGTYQETQYF. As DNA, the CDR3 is TGTGCCAGCAGTGGGACTTATCAAGAGACCCAGTACTTC.

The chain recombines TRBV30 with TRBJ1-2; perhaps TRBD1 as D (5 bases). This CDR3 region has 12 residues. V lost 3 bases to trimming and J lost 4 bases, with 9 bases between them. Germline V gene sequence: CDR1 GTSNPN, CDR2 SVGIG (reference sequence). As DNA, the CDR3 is TGTGCCTGGAGATGGGGGGGCTATGGCTACACCTTC. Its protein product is CAWRWGGYGYTF.

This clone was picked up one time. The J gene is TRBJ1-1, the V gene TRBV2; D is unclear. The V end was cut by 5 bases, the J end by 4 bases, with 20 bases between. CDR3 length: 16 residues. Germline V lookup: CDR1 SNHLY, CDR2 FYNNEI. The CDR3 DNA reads TGTGCCAGCAGTCGAAGCCAACAAATCTCGGGCACTGAAGCTTTCTTT. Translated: CASSRSQQISGTEAFF.

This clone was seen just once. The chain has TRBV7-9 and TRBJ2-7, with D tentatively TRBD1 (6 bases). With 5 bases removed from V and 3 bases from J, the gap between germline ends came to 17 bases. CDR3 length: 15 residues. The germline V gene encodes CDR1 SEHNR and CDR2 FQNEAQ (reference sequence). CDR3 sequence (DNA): TGTGCCAGCAGCCGCCAGACAGGCGGCTTCTACGAGCAGTACTTC. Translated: CASSRQTGGFYEQYF. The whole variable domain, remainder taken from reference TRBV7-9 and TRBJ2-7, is DTGVSQNPRHKITKRGQNVTFRCDPISEHNRLYWYRQTLGQGPEFLTYFQNEAQLEKSRLLSDRFSAERPKGSFSTLEIQRTEQGDSAMYLCASSRQTGGFYEQYFGPGTRLTVT.

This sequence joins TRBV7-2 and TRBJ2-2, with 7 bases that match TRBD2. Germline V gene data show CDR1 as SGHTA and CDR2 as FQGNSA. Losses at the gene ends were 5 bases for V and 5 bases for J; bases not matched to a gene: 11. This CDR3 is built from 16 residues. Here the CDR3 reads CASSPRTSPPTGELFF. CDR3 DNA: TGTGCCAGCAGCCCCCGGACTAGTCCCCCAACCGGGGAGCTGTTTTTT.

CDR3 loop: CASRVARNTEAFF. CDR3 in DNA: TGTGCCAGCAGGGTCGCCAGGAACACTGAAGCTTTCTTT. V is TRBV2 and J is TRBJ1-1; no reliable D call. Germline CDR1 and CDR2: SNHLY and FYNNEI. CDR3 length: 13 amino acids. Trimming removed 6 bases from V and 1 base from J, with 9 bases in between.

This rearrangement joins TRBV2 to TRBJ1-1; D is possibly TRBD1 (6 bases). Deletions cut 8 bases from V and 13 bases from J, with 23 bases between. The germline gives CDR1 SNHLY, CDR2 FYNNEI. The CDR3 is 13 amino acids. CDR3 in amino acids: CASLRQLGAGDFF. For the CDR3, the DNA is TGTGCCAGCTTACGACAGCTGGGGGCGGGGGATTTCTTT.

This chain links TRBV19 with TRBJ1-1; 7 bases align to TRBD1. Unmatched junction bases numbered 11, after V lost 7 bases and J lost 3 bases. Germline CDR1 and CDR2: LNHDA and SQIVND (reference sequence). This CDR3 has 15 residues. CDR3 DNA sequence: TGTGCCAGTACCCCGGGGGACAGAGAATACACTGAAGCTTTCTTT. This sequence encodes CASTPGDREYTEAFF.

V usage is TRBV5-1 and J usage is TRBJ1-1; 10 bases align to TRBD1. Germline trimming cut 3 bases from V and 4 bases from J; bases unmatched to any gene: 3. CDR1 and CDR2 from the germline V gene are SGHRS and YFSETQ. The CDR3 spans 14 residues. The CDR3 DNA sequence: TGCGCCAGCAGCTCATGGACAGGGGGCACTGAAGCTTTCTTT. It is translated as CASSSWTGGTEAFF.

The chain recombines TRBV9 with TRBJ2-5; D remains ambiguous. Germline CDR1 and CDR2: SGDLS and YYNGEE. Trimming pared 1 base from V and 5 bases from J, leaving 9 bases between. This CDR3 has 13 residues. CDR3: CASSVSPLETQYF. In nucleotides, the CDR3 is TGTGCCAGCAGCGTATCTCCCCTGGAGACCCAGTACTTC.

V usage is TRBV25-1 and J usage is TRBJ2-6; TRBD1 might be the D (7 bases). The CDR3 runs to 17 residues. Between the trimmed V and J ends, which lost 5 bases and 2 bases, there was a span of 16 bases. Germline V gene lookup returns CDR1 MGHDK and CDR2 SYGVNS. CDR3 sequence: CASSRRQGGPGANVLTF. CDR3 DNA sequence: TGTGCCAGCAGTCGACGACAGGGAGGCCCTGGGGCCAACGTCCTGACTTTC.

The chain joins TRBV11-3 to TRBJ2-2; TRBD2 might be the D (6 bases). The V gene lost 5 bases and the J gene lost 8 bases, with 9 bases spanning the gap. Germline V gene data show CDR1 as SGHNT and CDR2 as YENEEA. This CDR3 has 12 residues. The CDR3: CASSPGRGELFF. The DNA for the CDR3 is TGTGCCAGCAGCCCGGGGAGGGGGGAGCTGTTTTTT.

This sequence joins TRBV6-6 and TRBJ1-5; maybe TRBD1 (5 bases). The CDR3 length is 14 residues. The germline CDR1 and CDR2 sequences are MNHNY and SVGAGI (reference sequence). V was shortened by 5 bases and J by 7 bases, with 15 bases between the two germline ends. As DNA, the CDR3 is TGTGCCAGCAGTCCCCGGGAGGGGCGGCAGCCCCAGCATTTT. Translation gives CASSPREGRQPQHF.

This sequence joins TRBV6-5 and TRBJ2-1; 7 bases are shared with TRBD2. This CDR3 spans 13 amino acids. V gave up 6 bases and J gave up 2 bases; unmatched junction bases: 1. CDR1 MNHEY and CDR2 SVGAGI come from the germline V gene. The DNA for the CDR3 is TGTGCCAGCAGCCGGGGGGCCTACAATGAGCAGTTCTTC. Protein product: CASSRGAYNEQFF.

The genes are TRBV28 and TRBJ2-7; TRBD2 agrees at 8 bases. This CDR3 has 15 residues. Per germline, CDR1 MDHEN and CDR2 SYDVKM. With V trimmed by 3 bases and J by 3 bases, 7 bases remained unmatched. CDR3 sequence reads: CASSFRPSGYYEQYF. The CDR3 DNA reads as TGTGCCAGCAGTTTTCGGCCTAGCGGGTACTACGAGCAGTACTTC.

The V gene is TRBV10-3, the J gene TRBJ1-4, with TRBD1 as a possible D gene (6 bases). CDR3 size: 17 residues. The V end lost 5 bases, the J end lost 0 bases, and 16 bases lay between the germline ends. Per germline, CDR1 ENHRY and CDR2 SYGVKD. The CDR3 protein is CAISNRDNTTTNEKLFF. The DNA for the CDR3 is TGTGCCATCAGTAACCGGGACAACACCACAACTAATGAAAAACTGTTTTTT.

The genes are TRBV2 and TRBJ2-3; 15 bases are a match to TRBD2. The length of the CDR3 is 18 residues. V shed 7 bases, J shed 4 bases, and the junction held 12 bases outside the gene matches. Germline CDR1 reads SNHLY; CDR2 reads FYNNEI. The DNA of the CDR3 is TGTGCCAGCACAGTCCCGGGACTAGCGGGGGGTAAAGCAGATACGCAGTATTTT. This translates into CASTVPGLAGGKADTQYF.

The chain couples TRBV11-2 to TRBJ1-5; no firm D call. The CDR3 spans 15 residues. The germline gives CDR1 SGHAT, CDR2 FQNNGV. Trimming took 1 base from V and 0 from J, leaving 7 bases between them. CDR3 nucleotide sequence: TGTGCCAGCAGCTTAGGTCCCGGTAGCAATCAGCCCCAGCATTTT. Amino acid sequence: CASSLGPGSNQPQHF. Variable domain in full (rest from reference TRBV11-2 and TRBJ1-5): EAGVAQSPRYKIIEKRQSVAFWCNPISGHATLYWYQQILGQGPKLLIQFQNNGVVDDSQLPKDRFSAERLKGVDSTLKIQPAKLEDSAVYLCASSLGPGSNQPQHFGDGTRLSIL.